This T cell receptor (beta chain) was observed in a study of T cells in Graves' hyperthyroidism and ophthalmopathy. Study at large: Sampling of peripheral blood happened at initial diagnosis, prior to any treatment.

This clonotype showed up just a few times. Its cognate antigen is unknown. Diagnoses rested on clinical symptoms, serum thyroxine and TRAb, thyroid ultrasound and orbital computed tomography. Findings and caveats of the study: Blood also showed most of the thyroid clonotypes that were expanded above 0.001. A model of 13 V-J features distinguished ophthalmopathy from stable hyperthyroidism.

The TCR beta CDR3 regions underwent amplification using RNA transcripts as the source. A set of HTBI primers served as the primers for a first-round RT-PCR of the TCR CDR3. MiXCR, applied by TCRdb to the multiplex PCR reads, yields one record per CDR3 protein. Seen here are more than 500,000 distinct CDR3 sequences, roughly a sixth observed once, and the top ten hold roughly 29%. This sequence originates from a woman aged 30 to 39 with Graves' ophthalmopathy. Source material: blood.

The CDR3 DNA reads as TGTGCCAGCAGCCTCGGGGGGAGCGGGATAACCGGGGAGCTGTTTTTT. Amino acids: CASSLGGSGITGELFF. The chain has TRBV7-2 and TRBJ2-2; TRBD2 agrees at 7 bases. The junction had 11 bases not matched to a gene; V was cut back by 5 bases and J by 5 bases. This CDR3 has 16 amino acids. From germline, CDR1 is SGHTA and CDR2 FQGNSA.